This passage covers 24 T cell receptor beta chains from one sample sequenced in a study of T cells in Graves' hyperthyroidism and ophthalmopathy. RNA transcripts served as the template for amplifying TCR beta CDR3 regions. Initially, a first-round RT-PCR of the TCR CDR3 employed the HTBI primer set. Each CDR3 protein is one row after TCRdb ran MiXCR on the multiplex PCR reads. The data show 450,000 to 700,000 distinct CDR3 sequences, about 43% seen once. Sequencing input: peripheral blood or thyroid tissue (not recorded which). These receptors were obtained from a woman aged 18-29 years with Graves' hyperthyroidism.

This clonotype was recorded at least ten times. The chain combines TRBV13 with TRBJ2-6; TRBD1 matches 12 bases. Germline CDR1 and CDR2: PRHDT and FYEKMQ (reference sequence). V shed 2 bases and J 1 base; nucleotides not matched to a gene: 6. The CDR3 is made up of 19 amino acids. CDR3 amino acids: CASSLPQGQGASGANVLTF. CDR3 bases: TGTGCCAGCAGCTTACCCCAGGGACAGGGGGCGTCTGGGGCCAACGTCCTGACTTTC. Looking up the rest from reference TRBV13 and TRBJ2-6 gives the full variable domain: AAGVIQSPRHLIKEKRETATLKCYPIPRHDTVYWYQQGPGQDPQFLISFYEKMQSDKGSIPDRFSAQQFSDYHSELNMSSLELGDSALYFCASSLPQGQGASGANVLTFGAGSRLTVL.

This clonotype was counted ten times or more. This chain joins TRBV4-1 and TRBJ1-1, with D hard to call. Germline V gene data show CDR1 as MGHRA and CDR2 as YSYEKL. V lost 0 bases to trimming and J lost 9 bases, with 14 bases between them. The length of the CDR3 is 14 residues. Here the CDR3 DNA reads TGCGCCAGCAGCCAAGATTCTTATGGGTTTAAAGCTTTCTTT. It specifies CASSQDSYGFKAFF.

This clonotype was seen a single time. The V and J genes are TRBV11-2 and TRBJ2-7; D not resolved. V lost 7 bases to trimming and J lost 0 bases, with 16 bases between them. CDR3 length: 15 amino acids. In germline, CDR1 is SGHAT, CDR2 FQNNGV. The CDR3 loop reads CASKSWVESSYEQYF. As DNA, the CDR3 is TGTGCCAGCAAGTCCTGGGTAGAGTCCTCCTACGAGCAGTACTTC.

A note on this clonotype: This could be a read error, since a much larger clone is one nucleotide away. This chain connects TRBV6-2 or TRBV6-3 to TRBJ1-5; TRBD1 matches at 7 bases. This CDR3 comprises 14 residues. Per the germline V gene, CDR1 is MNHEY and CDR2 is SVGEGT. Here the CDR3 reads CASRIRQGVQSQHF. The DNA of the CDR3 is TGTGCCAGCAGAATCCGACAGGGTGTTCAGTCCCAGCATTTT.

The V and J genes are TRBV19 and TRBJ1-3; 7 bases align to TRBD1. Per the germline V gene, CDR1 is LNHDA and CDR2 is SQIVND (reference sequence). The CDR3 extends over 15 amino acids. Germline trimming cut 6 bases from V and 0 bases from J; bases unmatched to any gene: 5. In DNA form, the CDR3 reads TGTGCCAGTAGGTATGGGGACAGCTCTGGAAACACCATATATTTT. Translating gives CASRYGDSSGNTIYF. The full variable domain, with the rest looked up from reference TRBV19 and TRBJ1-3, is DGGITQSPKYLFRKEGQNVTLSCEQNLNHDAMYWYRQDPGQGLRLIYYSQIVNDFQKGDIAEGYSVSREKKESFPLTVTSAQKNPTAFYLCASRYGDSSGNTIYFGEGSWLTVV.

This clonotype has ten or more counts. V and J are TRBV20-1 and TRBJ1-6, with TRBD1 identical over 11 bases. Losses at the gene ends were 8 bases for V and 9 bases for J; bases not matched to a gene: 12. Germline V CDR1 and CDR2: DFQATT, SNEGSKA (reference sequence). The CDR3 consists of 15 residues. CDR3 nucleotides: TGCAGTCCCCGGACAGGGGGCCCCTTTGGTTCACCCCTCCACTTT. This translates into CSPRTGGPFGSPLHF.

The chain joins TRBV5-1 to TRBJ2-6; 7 bases are shared with TRBD1. The CDR3 is made up of 17 amino acids. In germline, CDR1 is SGHRS, CDR2 YFSETQ. With 2 bases clipped from V and 0 bases from J, the junction kept 5 bases outside the gene matches. CDR3 sequence: CASSFDRVHSGANVLTF. In DNA, the CDR3 is TGCGCCAGCAGCTTCGACAGGGTTCACTCTGGGGCCAACGTCCTGACTTTC. Full variable domain (missing parts from reference TRBV5-1 and TRBJ2-6): KAGVTQTPRYLIKTRGQQVTLSCSPISGHRSVSWYQQTPGQGLQFLFEYFSETQRNKGNFPGRFSGRQFSNSRSEMNVSTLELGDSALYLCASSFDRVHSGANVLTFGAGSRLTVL.

Remarks on this clonotype: Likely a read error: the CDR3 ends without its conserved phenylalanine or tryptophan. No DNA is shown, since the ends of the CDR3 on it are uncertain; the CDR3 is the one TCRdb lists. The chain employs TRBV7-9 and TRBJ1-6; the table's D gene call, TRBD1, was not cross checked with the DNA. The CDR3 has 12 amino acids, counting both end residues. Germline V gives CDR1 SEHNR, CDR2 FQNEAQ (reference sequence). The CDR3 loop is CASSLSGLSLRY.

This clonotype was found once. Germline is not matched at one junction end, which may reflect a read error. The rearrangement links TRBV12-3 or TRBV12-4 to TRBJ1-1; D is unclear. The CDR3 contains 10 residues. For the CDR3, the DNA is TGTGCCAGCAGTTTAGGGGCTCTGGGCTTT. Protein: CASSLGALGF.

The sample holds many counts of this clonotype. V is TRBV29-1 and J is TRBJ1-2; D is uncertain. The length of the CDR3 is 15 residues. Trimming left V 3 bases short and J 4 bases short, with 18 bases between. The V gene's germline CDR1 is SQVTM and CDR2 ANQGSEA. Written as DNA, the CDR3 is TGCAGCGTTGAGAGCATTACACAAGTGTCCTATGGCTACACCTTC. This translates into CSVESITQVSYGYTF.

This clonotype came up many times. This chain connects TRBV6-1 to TRBJ2-7, with 12 bases that match TRBD2. CDR1 and CDR2 from the germline V gene are MNHNS and SASEGT. J lost 4 bases, V lost 7 bases, and 2 bases had no gene match. CDR3 length: 13 residues. The CDR3 here is CASTLAGGYEQYF. CDR3 in DNA: TGTGCCAGCACACTAGCGGGAGGTTACGAGCAGTACTTC.

This clonotype showed up many times. The V gene is TRBV29-1, the J gene TRBJ2-7; D possibly corresponds to TRBD2 (5 bases). The CDR3 contains 15 residues. The germline V and J ends were trimmed by 0 bases and 1 base, with 13 bases remaining between them. Germline V gene sequence: CDR1 SQVTM, CDR2 ANQGSEA. The CDR3 DNA follows: TGCAGCGTTGAAGATAGCGATCGGCAGTCCTACGAGCAGTACTTC. Residues: CSVEDSDRQSYEQYF.

This chain connects TRBV20-1 to TRBJ1-3, with D tentatively TRBD1 (6 bases). Germline-derived CDR1 and CDR2 are DFQATT and SNEGSKA (reference sequence). The CDR3 consists of 17 residues. V lost 0 bases and J 8 bases, leaving 23 bases between the germline ends. The CDR3 spells CSARDQGTANYGYTIYF. The CDR3 DNA is TGCAGTGCTAGAGATCAGGGGACCGCTAACTATGGCTACACCATATATTTT.

This clonotype was counted at least ten times. The chain carries TRBV2 and TRBJ2-5; the D gene is possibly TRBD2 (5 bases). Germline CDR1 SNHLY, CDR2 FYNNEI. This CDR3 region has 12 residues. The V gene lost 9 bases and the J gene lost 3 bases, with 11 bases spanning the gap. CDR3: CASAWGEETQYF. In DNA, the CDR3 is TGTGCCAGTGCCTGGGGAGAAGAGACCCAGTACTTC.

A single count supports this clonotype. The rearrangement links TRBV6-1 to TRBJ2-7; D unclear. The length of the CDR3 is 15 residues. Germline assignment: CDR1 MNHNS and CDR2 SASEGT. The V and J ends lost 5 bases and 0 bases respectively, with 14 bases between them. CDR3: CASSYRRLGSYEQYF. The CDR3 DNA is TGTGCCAGCAGTTACCGGCGGTTGGGCTCCTACGAGCAGTACTTC.

The chain is built from TRBV7-9 and TRBJ1-4; TRBD1 is a possible D gene (5 bases). The CDR3 covers 16 residues. In germline, CDR1 is SEHNR, CDR2 FQNEAQ (reference sequence). The V gene lost 6 bases and the J gene lost 6 bases, with 20 bases spanning the gap. CDR3 nucleotides: TGTGCCAGCAGTCCTCCTTGGGGGGACGTGGATGAAAAACTGTTTTTT. This encodes CASSPPWGDVDEKLFF.

This clonotype was recorded at least ten times. This chain uses TRBV2 with TRBJ2-6, with D possibly being TRBD1 or TRBD2 (5 bases each). The CDR3 is 15 residues long. Germline lookup yields CDR1 SNHLY and CDR2 FYNNEI. V lost 6 bases and J lost 2, with 11 bases in between. The CDR3 nucleotides are TGTGCCAGCAGAACTCAGGGACCTGGGGCCAACGTCCTGACTTTC. It specifies CASRTQGPGANVLTF.

This clonotype showed up many times. J is TRBJ2-2 and V is TRBV14; tentatively, D is TRBD1 (6 bases). The V gene's germline CDR1 is SGHDN and CDR2 FVKESK. The CDR3 length is 19 residues. Between the trimmed V and J ends, which lost 3 bases and 5 bases, there was a span of 25 bases. CDR3: CASSHLIRTQGRRTGELFF. CDR3 in DNA: TGTGCCAGCAGCCATCTCATTAGGACTCAGGGGCGACGAACCGGGGAGCTGTTTTTT. Combining the CDR3 with reference TRBV14 and TRBJ2-2 gives the whole variable domain EAGVTQFPSHSVIEKGQTVTLRCDPISGHDNLYWYRRVMGKEIKFLLHFVKESKQDESGMPNNRFLAERTGGTYSTLKVQPAELEDSGVYFCASSHLIRTQGRRTGELFFGEGSRLTVL.

This chain connects TRBV2 to TRBJ1-5; TRBD1 matches at 8 bases. The V and J ends lost 4 bases and 16 bases, in that order; junction bases with no gene match: 3. The CDR3 has 10 residues. The V gene's germline CDR1 is SNHLY and CDR2 FYNNEI. The CDR3 DNA sequence: TGTGCCAGCAGTGCGACAGGGGTACATTTT. The encoded protein is CASSATGVHF. The full variable domain, in which reference TRBV2 and TRBJ1-5 provide the parts outside the CDR3, is EPEVTQTPSHQVTQMGQEVILRCVPISNHLYFYWYRQILGQKVEFLVSFYNNEISEKSEIFDDQFSVERPDGSNFTLKIRSTKLEDSAMYFCASSATGVHFGDGTRLSIL.

The CDR3 DNA reads TGTGCCATCAGTGAGACGGGGACTAGCGGGGGATGGTACGAGCAGTACTTC. Amino acids: CAISETGTSGGWYEQYF. The chain is built from TRBV10-3 and TRBJ2-7, with 14 nucleotides matching TRBD2. Germline assignment: CDR1 ENHRY and CDR2 SYGVKD. The CDR3 contains 17 residues. V lost 2 bases and J lost 4; bases outside the gene matches: 7.

This clonotype turned up a few times. The chain links TRBV2 to TRBJ1-1; D not certain. The V end was cut by 5 bases, the J end by 1 base, with 14 bases between. Germline CDR1 SNHLY, CDR2 FYNNEI. This CDR3 contains 15 residues. The DNA for the CDR3 is TGTGCCAGCAGTCCGACAATGGGAGGGAACACTGAAGCTTTCTTT. This translates into CASSPTMGGNTEAFF. The whole variable domain, filled in from reference TRBV2 and TRBJ1-1, reads EPEVTQTPSHQVTQMGQEVILRCVPISNHLYFYWYRQILGQKVEFLVSFYNNEISEKSEIFDDQFSVERPDGSNFTLKIRSTKLEDSAMYFCASSPTMGGNTEAFFGQGTRLTVV.

The chain links TRBV30 to TRBJ2-6; D might be TRBD2 (6 bases). The CDR3 length is 15 residues. Trimming removed 0 bases at V and 2 bases at J, with 8 bases between. Germline V gene lookup returns CDR1 GTSNPN and CDR2 SVGIG (reference sequence). The DNA for the CDR3 is TGTGCCTGGAGTGTAACGGGGGCTGGGGCCAACGTCCTGACTTTC. Protein: CAWSVTGAGANVLTF. The variable domain in full, completed from reference TRBV30 and TRBJ2-6, reads SQTIHQWPATLVQPVGSPLSLECTVEGTSNPNLYWYRQAAGRGLQLLFYSVGIGQISSEVPQNLSASRPQDRQFILSSKKLLLSDSGFYLCAWSVTGAGANVLTFGAGSRLTVL.

This clonotype was seen at least ten times. The V call is TRBV4-2, the J call TRBJ1-5; D may be TRBD1 (5 bases). The germline V gene encodes CDR1 LGHNA and CDR2 YNFKEQ. The CDR3 loop spans 15 amino acids. V lost 1 base, J lost 0 bases, and 7 bases lay in between. The CDR3 DNA reads as TGTGCCAGCAGCCAAGGGACAAGTAGCAATCAGCCCCAGCATTTT. It yields the protein CASSQGTSSNQPQHF.

The chain carries TRBV11-2 and TRBJ2-7, with a possible D match to TRBD2 (6 bases). Germline V gene data show CDR1 as SGHAT and CDR2 as FQNNGV. The CDR3 totals 14 residues. The germline V and J ends were trimmed by 4 bases and 7 bases, with 17 bases remaining between them. The CDR3 reads CASSSQTSYNEQYF. DNA of the CDR3: TGTGCCAGCAGCTCGCAGACTAGTTACAATGAGCAGTACTTC.